Below, 8 T cell receptor beta chains from the same sample are listed, as sequenced in a study of cytomegalovirus exposure and HLA in healthy donors. PCR amplification relied on 60 Vbeta primers (plus 13 Jbeta primers). Generated by immunoSEQ multiplex PCR, the TCRdb table keeps only in-frame clones and is missing some. The data contain 100,000 to 150,000 clones, just over 65% of them singletons. Material for sequencing was PBMCs. Source of these receptors: a man aged 18 to 29 in good health and CMV-seronegative.

The V call is TRBV6-6, the J call TRBJ2-2; 10 nucleotides line up with TRBD1. V trimming: 5 bases; J trimming: 4 bases; junction bases outside the gene matches: 1. The CDR3 is 14 amino acids. Germline values: CDR1 MNHNY, CDR2 SVGAGI (reference sequence). The CDR3 nucleotides are TGTGCCAGCAGTAGGACAGGGGGCACCGGGGAGCTGTTTTTT. It is translated as CASSRTGGTGELFF.

Points on this clone: The junction and the germline gene differ at one end; a read error may be behind it. The chain employs TRBV2 and TRBJ1-2; D unclear. The CDR3 length is 11 residues. CDR1 is SNHLY, CDR2 FYNNEI, per germline. As DNA, the CDR3 is TGTGCCGGCAGTGTAATTGATGGCTACACCTTC. This encodes CAGSVIDGYTF.

V and J are TRBV9 and TRBJ2-1; maybe TRBD1 (5 bases). Trimming shortened V by 3 bases and J by 2 bases, and 12 bases separated the two germline ends. Germline assignment: CDR1 SGDLS and CDR2 YYNGEE. CDR3 length equals 15 residues. The CDR3 DNA is TGTGCCAGCAGCGGACAAGGGGCAACCTACAATGAGCAGTTCTTC. Amino acid sequence: CASSGQGATYNEQFF.

J is TRBJ2-7 and V is TRBV27; 8 nucleotides line up with TRBD1. The CDR3 totals 16 residues. V lost 6 bases and J lost 6; bases outside the gene matches: 16. Germline CDR1 and CDR2: MNHEY and SMNVEV (reference sequence). The CDR3 coding sequence is TGTGCCAGCAGCTCGGTGTTTAGGACAGGGCTTTCCGAGCAGTACTTC. Translated, it gives CASSSVFRTGLSEQYF.

CDR3 coding DNA: TGTGCCAGCAGCGTAGGACTAGCGGGGGAGCTGTTTTTT. Protein: CASSVGLAGELFF. This chain connects TRBV9 to TRBJ2-2; 8 bases are shared with TRBD2. In germline, CDR1 is SGDLS, CDR2 YYNGEE. The V gene end was trimmed by 0 bases and the J gene end by 8 bases; junction bases not matched to a gene: 0. The CDR3 is 13 residues long.

The chain has TRBV10-3 and TRBJ1-1, with D perhaps TRBD1 (5 bases). In germline, CDR1 is ENHRY, CDR2 SYGVKD. Trimming took off 3 bases at V and 8 bases at J, with 16 bases between the two ends. The CDR3 is made up of 14 amino acids. Written as DNA, the CDR3 is TGTGCCATCAGTGATCCAGGGAATGTACGCGAAGCTTTCTTT. Protein product: CAISDPGNVREAFF.

This clone was observed a few times. The DNA of the CDR3 is TGTGCCAGGATGCCAGGGGAAGGCTATCAGCCCCAGCATTTT. Its protein product is CARMPGEGYQPQHF. V gene TRBV6-5 combines with J gene TRBJ1-5, with a weak D call TRBD1 (6 bases). Germline lookup yields CDR1 MNHEY and CDR2 SVGAGI. The CDR3 runs to 14 residues. The V end lost 9 bases, the J end lost 5 bases, and 17 bases lay between the germline ends.

The CDR3 nucleotides are TGCAGCGTTGAAGACGCTAGCCTTGGCACAGATACGCAGTATTTT. It encodes CSVEDASLGTDTQYF. The genes are TRBV29-1 and TRBJ2-3, with D perhaps TRBD2 (5 bases). The V end lost 0 bases, the J end lost 1 base, and 11 bases lay between the germline ends. Germline lookup yields CDR1 SQVTM and CDR2 ANQGSEA. The CDR3 runs 15 residues.